These T cell receptor beta chains were read from a single sample in a study of cytomegalovirus exposure and HLA in healthy donors. The data were produced by immunoSEQ multiplex PCR, yet TCRdb's version contains in-frame clones alone and is incomplete. In the table there are just over 65,000 clones, more than 80% of which are singletons. The sequenced material came from PBMCs. These receptors were obtained from a human donor in good health. The CDR3 runs from the conserved cysteine through the conserved F or W. The D gene is left open where the match is weak. Clone size, where shown, is once, few, many, or a class for clones that have expanded.

>TRBJ1-2|TRBD1|NA|13|TRBV7-8
CASSGDRVVGYTF
TGTGCCAGCAGCGGGGACAGGGTTGTTGGCTACACCTTC
>TRBJ2-1|TRBD1|NA|15|TRBV18
CASSPPSGGWNEQFF
TGTGCCAGCTCACCACCGTCAGGGGGCTGGAATGAGCAGTTCTTC
>TRBJ2-4|TRBD2|NA|16|TRBV9
CASSPQGGIAKNIQYF
TGTGCCAGCAGCCCTCAGGGAGGGATAGCCAAAAACATTCAGTACTTC
>TRBJ1-2|TRBD1|NA|15|TRBV5-4
CASRQRTGGTYGYTF
TGTGCCAGCAGACAGCGGACAGGGGGCACCTATGGCTACACCTTC
>TRBJ1-5|TRBD1|NA|14|TRBV2
CASSAGGNNQPQHF
TGTGCCAGCAGCGCAGGGGGAAACAATCAGCCCCAGCATTTT
>TRBJ1-4|NA|NA|14|TRBV4-1
CASAGGGRDEKLFF
TGCGCCAGTGCCGGGGGGGGCAGGGATGAAAAACTGTTTTTT
>TRBJ2-5|NA|NA|12|TRBV6-1
CASSDSGIQQYF
TGTGCCAGCAGTGACTCAGGGATCCAGCAGTACTTC
>TRBJ2-7|TRBD2|NA|17|TRBV11-2
CASSTSRDYFSPLEQYF
TGTGCCAGCAGCACATCCCGGGACTATTTTTCCCCTCTCGAGCAGTACTTC
>TRBJ1-2|NA|NA|15|TRBV6-1
CASSGPREEVNGYTF
TGTGCCAGCAGTGGCCCCAGGGAGGAGGTGAATGGCTACACCTTC
>TRBJ2-1|TRBD2|few|16|TRBV5-4
CASSVDRLAGWDEQFF
TGTGCCAGCAGCGTCGATCGACTAGCGGGGTGGGATGAGCAGTTCTTC
>TRBJ2-5|NA|NA|13|TRBV5-4
CASSLGGVETQYF
TGTGCCAGCAGCTTGGGGGGGGTAGAGACCCAGTACTTC
>TRBJ2-5|NA|NA|13|TRBV18
CASSVTDQETQYF
TGTGCCAGCTCCGTGACAGACCAAGAGACCCAGTACTTC
>TRBJ1-3|NA|NA|15|TRBV6-5
CASSYRGSSGNTIYF
TGTGCCAGCAGTTACAGGGGCAGCTCCGGAAACACCATATATTTT
>TRBJ2-7|TRBD1|NA|15|TRBV5-1
CASSLTGQDLYEQYF
TGCGCCAGCAGCTTGACGGGACAGGATCTCTACGAGCAGTACTTC
>TRBJ1-1|NA|once|14|TRBV9
CASGPEWLNTEAFF
TGTGCCAGCGGGCCTGAATGGTTGAACACTGAAGCTTTCTTT
>TRBJ2-1|NA|NA|12|TRBV5-1
CASSLEGFLQFF
TGCGCCAGCAGCTTGGAGGGGTTTTTGCAGTTCTTC
>TRBJ1-3|NA|NA|14|TRBV19
CASSTTKQGNTIYF
TGTGCCAGTAGTACGACCAAACAGGGAAACACCATATATTTT
>TRBJ2-1|NA|few|16|TRBV12-2
CASRLALAGGCNEQFF
TGTGCAAGTCGCTTAGCGCTAGCGGGGGGGTGTAATGAGCAGTTCTTC
>TRBJ1-2|TRBD1|NA|14|TRBV5-6
CASSLGDRGERYPF
TGTGCCAGCAGCTTGGGGGACAGGGGGGAGCGCTACCCCTTC
>TRBJ2-1|NA|NA|15|TRBV11-2
CASSRTGTTNNEQFF
TGTGCCAGCAGCCGGACCGGGACAACCAACAATGAGCAGTTCTTC
>TRBJ2-5|TRBD1|few|14|TRBV19
CASSIGQGGETQYF
TGTGCCAGTAGTATCGGACAGGGCGGCGAGACCCAGTACTTC
>TRBJ1-5|NA|NA|13|TRBV29-1
CSVEVAVNQPQHF
TGCAGCGTTGAAGTGGCCGTAAATCAGCCCCAGCATTTT
>TRBJ1-3|NA|NA|14|TRBV18
CASSPGSSGNTIYF
TGTGCCAGCTCACCCGGGAGCTCTGGAAACACCATATATTTT
>TRBJ1-2|TRBD1|NA|13|TRBV6-1
CASSPGTGNGYPF
TGTGCCAGCAGTCCGGGGACAGGGAATGGCTACCCCTTC
>TRBJ1-2|TRBD1|NA|14|TRBV12-5
CASGLPSTGAGYTF
TGTGCTAGTGGTTTGCCGTCGACAGGGGCTGGCTACACCTTC
>TRBJ1-3|NA|NA|17|TRBV5-1
CASSLSSGGIGGNTIYF
TGCGCCAGCAGCTTGTCTTCCGGGGGGATCGGCGGAAACACCATATATTTT
>TRBJ1-2|NA|NA|13|TRBV18
CASSPPAYGGYTF
TGTGCCAGCTCACCACCAGCCTACGGTGGCTACACCTTC
>TRBJ1-1|TRBD1|NA|13|TRBV30
CAWRKTGVTEAFF
TGTGCCTGGAGAAAGACAGGGGTCACTGAAGCTTTCTTT
>TRBJ1-2|NA|NA|14|TRBV7-9
CASSLEAGLGGYTF
TGTGCCAGCAGCTTAGAGGCAGGGCTTGGTGGCTACACCTTC
>TRBJ1-2|NA|NA|14|TRBV19
CASSPSTGNYGYTF
TGTGCCAGTAGTCCCTCAACAGGGAACTATGGCTACACCTTC
>TRBJ1-2|TRBD1|NA|18|TRBV5-6
CASSSYLAGGYGNYGYTF
TGTGCCAGCAGCTCGTACTTAGCAGGGGGATATGGGAACTATGGCTACACCTTC
>TRBJ1-3|TRBD1|NA|16|TRBV7-8
CASSSWGQGTGNTIYF
TGTGCCAGCAGCTCCTGGGGACAGGGGACTGGAAACACCATATATTTT
>TRBJ1-2|NA|NA|14|TRBV9
CASSVGRGMGGYTF
TGTGCCAGCAGCGTAGGTCGGGGGATGGGGGGCTACACCTTC
>TRBJ2-7|NA|NA|14|TRBV10-3
CAISELGVAYEQYF
TGTGCCATCAGTGAGTTGGGCGTCGCCTACGAGCAGTACTTC
>TRBJ2-1|TRBD2|NA|16|TRBV5-1
CASSLRGGASYNEQFF
TGCGCCAGCAGCTTACGCGGGGGGGCCTCGTACAATGAGCAGTTCTTC
>TRBJ2-7|TRBD2|NA|11|TRBV5-1
CASSWGGEQYF
TGCGCCAGCAGCTGGGGGGGCGAGCAGTACTTC
>TRBJ1-5|TRBD1|once|15|TRBV9
CASSETGGRSQPQHF
TGTGCCAGCAGCGAAACAGGGGGTAGGAGTCAGCCCCAGCATTTT
>TRBJ2-5|TRBD2|once|14|TRBV5-1
CASATSGARETQYF
TGCGCCAGTGCAACTAGCGGGGCGAGAGAGACCCAGTACTTC
>TRBJ2-2|TRBD1|NA|17|TRBV29-1
CSVDKGQGDLIGGELFF
TGCAGCGTTGATAAAGGACAGGGGGATTTAATAGGCGGGGAGCTGTTTTTT
>TRBJ1-4|NA|NA|13|TRBV6-1
CASSERYNEKLFF
TGTGCCAGCAGTGAGAGGTACAATGAAAAACTGTTTTTT
>TRBJ1-2|NA|NA|13|TRBV6-5
CASIKGGSYGYTF
TGTGCCAGCATTAAGGGAGGGAGCTATGGCTACACCTTC
>TRBJ2-4|TRBD2|once|15|TRBV2
CASSENPSGTNIQYF
TGTGCCAGCAGTGAAAATCCTAGCGGGACAAACATTCAGTACTTC
>TRBJ1-4|NA|NA|13|TRBV6-6
CASSTTENEKLFF
TGTGCCAGCAGTACGACGGAGAATGAAAAACTGTTTTTT
>TRBJ1-5|TRBD1|NA|13|TRBV10-2
CASAGGVGQPQHF
TGCGCCAGCGCAGGGGGAGTTGGTCAGCCCCAGCATTTT
>TRBJ1-3|TRBD1|NA|17|TRBV9
CASSAGGDRGFRNTIYF
TGTGCCAGCAGCGCCGGGGGGGACAGGGGGTTTCGGAACACCATATATTTT
>TRBJ2-1|TRBD1|NA|15|TRBV6-1
CASRTDRGLYNEQFF
TGTGCCAGCAGGACGGACAGGGGGCTTTACAATGAGCAGTTCTTC
>TRBJ1-1|TRBD1|NA|13|TRBV29-1
CSVRQGAETEAFF
TGCAGCGTTAGGCAGGGGGCGGAGACTGAAGCTTTCTTT
>TRBJ1-5|TRBD1|NA|18|TRBV5-4
CASSLRAGGLLGYQPQHF
TGTGCCAGCAGCTTGAGGGCAGGGGGCTTATTGGGGTATCAGCCCCAGCATTTT
>TRBJ1-6|TRBD1|once|14|TRBV6-4
CASRDRGSNSPLHF
TGTGCCAGCAGGGACAGGGGTTCGAATTCACCCCTCCACTTT
>TRBJ2-1|NA|NA|14|TRBV25-1
CASSPRSSYNEQFF
TGTGCCAGCAGTCCCCGGAGCTCCTACAATGAGCAGTTCTTC
>TRBJ1-2|TRBD1|NA|15|TRBV9
CASSVARGQGYGYTF
TGTGCCAGCAGCGTAGCTAGGGGACAGGGGTATGGCTACACCTTC
>TRBJ1-3|NA|NA|16|TRBV2
CASSAKRGGTGNTIYF
TGTGCCAGCAGTGCCAAAAGGGGGGGGACTGGAAACACCATATATTTT
>TRBJ2-7|TRBD1|NA|12|TRBV7-9
CASSRTGSEQYF
TGTGCCAGCAGCCGGACAGGGAGCGAGCAGTACTTC
>TRBJ2-6|TRBD2|once|18|TRBV9
CASTAGLAGSSGANVLTF
TGTGCCAGCACCGCGGGTCTAGCGGGGAGCTCTGGGGCCAACGTCCTGACTTTC
>TRBJ1-2|TRBD1|NA|15|TRBV7-9
CASSRQGFPSYGYTF
TGTGCCAGCAGCCGACAGGGGTTTCCATCCTATGGCTACACCTTC